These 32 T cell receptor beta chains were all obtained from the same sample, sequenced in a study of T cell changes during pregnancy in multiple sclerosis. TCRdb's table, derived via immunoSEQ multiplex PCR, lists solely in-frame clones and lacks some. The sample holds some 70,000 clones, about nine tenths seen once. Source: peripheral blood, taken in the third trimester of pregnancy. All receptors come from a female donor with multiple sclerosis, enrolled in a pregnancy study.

CDR3 region: CASSFLAGGTEAFF. CDR3 bases: TGCGCCAGCAGTTTCTTGGCCGGCGGCACTGAAGCTTTCTTT. The chain has TRBV5-1 and TRBJ1-1; no clear D gene. The CDR3 sequence is 14 residues long. The germline CDR1 and CDR2 sequences are SGHRS and YFSETQ. V gave up 5 bases and J gave up 4 bases, with 15 bases separating them.

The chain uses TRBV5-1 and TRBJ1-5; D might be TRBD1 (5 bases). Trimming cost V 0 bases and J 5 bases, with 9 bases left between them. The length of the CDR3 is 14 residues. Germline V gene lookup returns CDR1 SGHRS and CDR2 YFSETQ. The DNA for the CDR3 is TGCGCCAGCAGCTTGGGACAGTTTGATCAGCCCCAGCATTTT. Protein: CASSLGQFDQPQHF.

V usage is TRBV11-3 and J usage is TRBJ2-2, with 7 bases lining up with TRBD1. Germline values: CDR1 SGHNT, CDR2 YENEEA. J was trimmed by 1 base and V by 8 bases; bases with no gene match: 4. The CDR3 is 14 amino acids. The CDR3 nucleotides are TGTGCCAGCGGCCGGGACAGGAACACCGGGGAGCTGTTTTTT. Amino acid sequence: CASGRDRNTGELFF.

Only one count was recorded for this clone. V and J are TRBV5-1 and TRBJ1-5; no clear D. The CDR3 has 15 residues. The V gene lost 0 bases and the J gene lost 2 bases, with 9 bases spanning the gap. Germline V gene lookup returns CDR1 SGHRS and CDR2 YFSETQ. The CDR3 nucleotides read TGCGCCAGCAGCTTGGGAGGAGTAGGCAATCAGCCCCAGCATTTT. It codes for CASSLGGVGNQPQHF.

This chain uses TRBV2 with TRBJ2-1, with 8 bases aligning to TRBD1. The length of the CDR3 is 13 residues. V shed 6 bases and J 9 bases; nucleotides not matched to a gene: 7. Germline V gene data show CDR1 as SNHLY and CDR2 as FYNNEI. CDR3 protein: CASRPTGGLEQFF. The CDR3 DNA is TGTGCCAGCAGACCTACAGGGGGTCTTGAGCAGTTCTTC.

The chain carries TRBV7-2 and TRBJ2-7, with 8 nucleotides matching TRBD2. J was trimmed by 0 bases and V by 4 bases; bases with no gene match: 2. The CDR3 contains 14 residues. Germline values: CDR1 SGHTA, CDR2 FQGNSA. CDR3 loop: CASSSGGSSYEQYF. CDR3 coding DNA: TGTGCCAGCAGCTCGGGGGGGTCCTCCTACGAGCAGTACTTC.

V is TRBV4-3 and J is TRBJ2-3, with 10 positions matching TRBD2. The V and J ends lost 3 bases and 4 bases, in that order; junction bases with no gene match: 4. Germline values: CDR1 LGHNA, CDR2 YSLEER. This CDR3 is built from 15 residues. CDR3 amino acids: CASSQERGGSDTQYF. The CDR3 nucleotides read TGCGCCAGCAGCCAGGAGCGGGGGGGCTCAGATACGCAGTATTTT.

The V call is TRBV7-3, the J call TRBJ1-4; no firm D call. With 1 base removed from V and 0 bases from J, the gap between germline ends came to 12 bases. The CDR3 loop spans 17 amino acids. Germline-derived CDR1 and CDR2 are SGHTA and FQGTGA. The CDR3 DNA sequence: TGTGCCAGCAGCTTAATATACGAGTCCCCAACTAATGAAAAACTGTTTTTT. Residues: CASSLIYESPTNEKLFF.

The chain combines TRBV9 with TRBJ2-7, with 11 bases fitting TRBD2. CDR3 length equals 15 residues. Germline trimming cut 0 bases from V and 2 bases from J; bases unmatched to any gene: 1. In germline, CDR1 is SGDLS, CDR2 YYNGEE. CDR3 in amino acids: CASSVGGLAAYEQYF. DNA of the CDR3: TGTGCCAGCAGCGTAGGGGGACTAGCGGCCTACGAGCAGTACTTC.

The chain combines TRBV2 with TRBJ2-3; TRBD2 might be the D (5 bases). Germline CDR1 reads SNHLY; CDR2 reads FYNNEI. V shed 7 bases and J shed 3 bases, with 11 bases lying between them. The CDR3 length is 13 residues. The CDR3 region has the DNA TGTGCCAGCAACGTAGGAGGTACAGATACGCAGTATTTT. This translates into CASNVGGTDTQYF. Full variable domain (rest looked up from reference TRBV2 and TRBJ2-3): EPEVTQTPSHQVTQMGQEVILRCVPISNHLYFYWYRQILGQKVEFLVSFYNNEISEKSEIFDDQFSVERPDGSNFTLKIRSTKLEDSAMYFCASNVGGTDTQYFGPGTRLTVL.

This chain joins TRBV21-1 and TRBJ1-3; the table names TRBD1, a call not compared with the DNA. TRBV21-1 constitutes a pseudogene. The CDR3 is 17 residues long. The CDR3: CASTKKKGNETGNTIYF. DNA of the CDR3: TGTGCCAGCACCAAAAAAAAGGGGAATGAAACTGGAAACACCATATATTTT.

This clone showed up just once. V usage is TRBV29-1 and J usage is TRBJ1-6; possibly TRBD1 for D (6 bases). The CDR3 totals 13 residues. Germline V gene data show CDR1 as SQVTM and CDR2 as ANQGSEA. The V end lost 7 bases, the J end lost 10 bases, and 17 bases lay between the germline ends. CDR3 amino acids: CSAGTGPGSPLHF. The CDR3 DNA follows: TGCAGCGCCGGCACAGGGCCGGGATCACCCCTCCACTTT.

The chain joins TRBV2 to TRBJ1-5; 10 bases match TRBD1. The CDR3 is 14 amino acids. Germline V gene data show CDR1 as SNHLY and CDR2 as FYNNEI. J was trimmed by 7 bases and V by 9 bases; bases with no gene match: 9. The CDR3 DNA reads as TGTGCCAGTATGTCCCGGGACAGGGGCCAGCCCCAGCATTTT. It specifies CASMSRDRGQPQHF.

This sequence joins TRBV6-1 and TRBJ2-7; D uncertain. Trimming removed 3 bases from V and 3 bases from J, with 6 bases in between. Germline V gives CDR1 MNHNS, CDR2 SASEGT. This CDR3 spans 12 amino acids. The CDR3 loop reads CASSDRHYEQYF. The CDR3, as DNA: TGTGCCAGCAGTGACCGACACTACGAGCAGTACTTC.

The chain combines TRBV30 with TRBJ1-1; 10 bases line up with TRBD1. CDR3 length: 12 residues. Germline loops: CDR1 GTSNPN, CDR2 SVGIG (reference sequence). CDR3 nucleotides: TGTGCTAAAGACAGGGGGCATAGGAAAGCTTTCTTT. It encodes CAKDRGHRKAFF.

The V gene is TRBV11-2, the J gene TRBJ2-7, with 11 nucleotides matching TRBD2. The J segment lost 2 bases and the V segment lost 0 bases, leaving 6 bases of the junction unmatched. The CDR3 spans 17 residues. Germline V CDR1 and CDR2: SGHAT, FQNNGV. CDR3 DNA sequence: TGTGCCAGCAGCTTAGATCGACTAGCGGGGACGCCCTACGAGCAGTACTTC. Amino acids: CASSLDRLAGTPYEQYF.

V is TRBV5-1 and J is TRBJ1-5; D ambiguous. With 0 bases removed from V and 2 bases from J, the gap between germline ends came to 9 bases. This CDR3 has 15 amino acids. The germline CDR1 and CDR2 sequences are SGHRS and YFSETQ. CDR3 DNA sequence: TGCGCCAGCAGCTTGGATCCCGGTGGCAATCAGCCCCAGCATTTT. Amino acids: CASSLDPGGNQPQHF.

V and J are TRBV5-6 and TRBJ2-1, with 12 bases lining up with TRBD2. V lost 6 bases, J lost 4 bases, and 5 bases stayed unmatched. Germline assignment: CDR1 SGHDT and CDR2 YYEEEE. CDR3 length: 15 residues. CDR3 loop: CASIALAGGYNEQFF. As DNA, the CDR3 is TGTGCCAGCATCGCACTAGCGGGAGGTTACAATGAGCAGTTCTTC.

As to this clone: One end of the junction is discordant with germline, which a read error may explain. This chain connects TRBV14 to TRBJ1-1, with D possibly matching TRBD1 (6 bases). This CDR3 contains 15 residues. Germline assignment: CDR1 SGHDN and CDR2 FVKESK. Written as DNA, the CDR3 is TGTGCCAACAGCTTCAATCCACAGGGAGTCACTGAAGCTTTCTTT. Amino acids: CANSFNPQGVTEAFF.

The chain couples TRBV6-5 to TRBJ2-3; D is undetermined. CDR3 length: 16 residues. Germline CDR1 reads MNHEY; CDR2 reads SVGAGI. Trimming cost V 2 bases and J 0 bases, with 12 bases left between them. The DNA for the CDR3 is TGTGCCAGCAGTTACCTTAAGCGCACTAGCACAGATACGCAGTATTTT. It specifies CASSYLKRTSTDTQYF.

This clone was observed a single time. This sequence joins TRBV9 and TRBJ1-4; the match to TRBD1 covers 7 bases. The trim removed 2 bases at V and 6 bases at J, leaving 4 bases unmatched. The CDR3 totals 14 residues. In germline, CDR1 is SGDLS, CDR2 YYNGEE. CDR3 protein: CASSVNRGDEKLFF. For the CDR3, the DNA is TGTGCCAGCAGCGTCAACAGGGGAGATGAAAAACTGTTTTTT.

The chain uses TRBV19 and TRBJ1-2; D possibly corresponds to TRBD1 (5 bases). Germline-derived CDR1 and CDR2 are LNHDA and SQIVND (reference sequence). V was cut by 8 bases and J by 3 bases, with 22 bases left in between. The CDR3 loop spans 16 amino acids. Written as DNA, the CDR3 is TGTGCCAGTTTCGGGTTGGGAAAGGGAGGGGACTATGGCTACACCTTC. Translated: CASFGLGKGGDYGYTF.

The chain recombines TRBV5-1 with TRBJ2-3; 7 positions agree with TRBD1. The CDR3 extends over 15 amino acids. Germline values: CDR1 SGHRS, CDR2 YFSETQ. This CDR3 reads CATKRGHQSTDTQYF. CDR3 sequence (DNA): TGCGCAACCAAGAGGGGGCACCAGAGCACAGATACGCAGTATTTT.

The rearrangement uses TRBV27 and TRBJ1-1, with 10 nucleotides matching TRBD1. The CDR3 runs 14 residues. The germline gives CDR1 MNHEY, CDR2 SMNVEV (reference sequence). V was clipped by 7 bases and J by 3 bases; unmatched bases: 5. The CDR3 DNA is TGTGCCAGCAAGAGACAGGGGGCTGACACTGAAGCTTTCTTT. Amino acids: CASKRQGADTEAFF.

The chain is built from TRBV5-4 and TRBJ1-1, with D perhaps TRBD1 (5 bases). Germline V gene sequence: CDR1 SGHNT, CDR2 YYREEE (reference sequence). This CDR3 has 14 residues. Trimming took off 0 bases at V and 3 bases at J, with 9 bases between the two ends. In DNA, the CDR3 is TGTGCCAGCAGCTTGGGACAGACAGACACTGAAGCTTTCTTT. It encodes CASSLGQTDTEAFF.

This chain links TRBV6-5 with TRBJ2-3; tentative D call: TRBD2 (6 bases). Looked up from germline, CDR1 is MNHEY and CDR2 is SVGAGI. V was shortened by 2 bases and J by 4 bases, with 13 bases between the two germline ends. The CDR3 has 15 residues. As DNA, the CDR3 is TGTGCCAGCAGTTACGGGGGGTTAAGCGCAGATACGCAGTATTTT. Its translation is CASSYGGLSADTQYF.

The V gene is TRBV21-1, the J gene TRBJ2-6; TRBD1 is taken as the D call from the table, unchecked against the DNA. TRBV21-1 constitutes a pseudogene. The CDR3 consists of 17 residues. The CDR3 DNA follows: TGTGCCAGCAGCACCCGACAGGTTCGGTCTGGGGCCAACGTCCTGACTTTC. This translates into CASSTRQVRSGANVLTF.

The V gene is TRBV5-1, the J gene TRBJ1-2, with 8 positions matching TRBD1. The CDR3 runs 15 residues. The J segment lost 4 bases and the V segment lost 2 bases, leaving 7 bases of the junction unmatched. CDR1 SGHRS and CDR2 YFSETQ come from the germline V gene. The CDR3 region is CASSLISTGVYGYTF. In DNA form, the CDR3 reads TGCGCCAGCAGCTTAATTTCGACAGGGGTCTATGGCTACACCTTC.

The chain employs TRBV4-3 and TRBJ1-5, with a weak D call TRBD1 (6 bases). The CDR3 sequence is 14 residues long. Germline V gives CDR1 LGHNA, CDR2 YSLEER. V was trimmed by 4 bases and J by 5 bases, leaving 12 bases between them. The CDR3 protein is CASSLTGLDQPQHF. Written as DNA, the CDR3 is TGCGCCAGCAGCCTGACAGGTCTCGATCAGCCCCAGCATTTT.

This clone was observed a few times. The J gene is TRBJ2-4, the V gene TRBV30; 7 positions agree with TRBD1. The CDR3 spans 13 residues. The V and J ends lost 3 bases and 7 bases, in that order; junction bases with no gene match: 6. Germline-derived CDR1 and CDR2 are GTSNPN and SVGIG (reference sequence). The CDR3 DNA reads TGTGCCTGGAGGGGCACAGGGGCGAACATTCAGTACTTC. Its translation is CAWRGTGANIQYF.

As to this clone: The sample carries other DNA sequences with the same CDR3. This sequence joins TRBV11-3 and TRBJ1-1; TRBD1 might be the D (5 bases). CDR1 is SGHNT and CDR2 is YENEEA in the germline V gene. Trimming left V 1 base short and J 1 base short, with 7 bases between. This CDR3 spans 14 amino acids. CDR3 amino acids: CASSLGQGNTEAFF. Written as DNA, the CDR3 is TGTGCCAGCAGCTTAGGCCAGGGGAACACTGAAGCTTTCTTT.

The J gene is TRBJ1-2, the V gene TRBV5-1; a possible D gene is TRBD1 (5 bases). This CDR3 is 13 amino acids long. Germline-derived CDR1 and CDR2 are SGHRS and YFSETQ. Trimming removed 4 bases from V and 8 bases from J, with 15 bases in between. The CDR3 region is CASSERGPRGYTF. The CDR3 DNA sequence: TGCGCCAGCAGCGAAAGGGGCCCCAGGGGCTACACCTTC.